The 14 T cell receptor beta chains below were found in one sample sequenced in a study of OX40 agonist ivuxolimab in advanced cancers. The data were produced by immunoSEQ multiplex PCR, yet TCRdb's version contains in-frame clones alone and is incomplete. Here the sample spans 50,000 to 65,000 clones, approximately 86% being singletons. The sample consisted of CD4+ or CD8+ T cells sorted from blood, taken in a trial of the OX40 agonist ivuxolimab. These receptors were obtained from an adult with an advanced solid tumor such as melanoma, head and neck, liver or kidney cancer.

A single count supports this clone. The chain links TRBV5-1 to TRBJ2-1; D is ambiguous. Germline loops: CDR1 SGHRS, CDR2 YFSETQ. V lost 2 bases, J lost 4 bases, and 10 bases lay in between. This CDR3 is built from 14 residues. For the CDR3, the DNA is TGCGCCAGCAGCTTTTTAGCCGGATACAATGAGCAGTTCTTC. Amino acids: CASSFLAGYNEQFF. The full variable domain, in which reference TRBV5-1 and TRBJ2-1 provide the parts outside the CDR3, is KAGVTQTPRYLIKTRGQQVTLSCSPISGHRSVSWYQQTPGQGLQFLFEYFSETQRNKGNFPGRFSGRQFSNSRSEMNVSTLELGDSALYLCASSFLAGYNEQFFGPGTRLTVL.

DNA of the CDR3: TGTGCCAGCAGTACCCGGAGGGAAGGGACAGATACGCAGTATTTT. This gives the protein CASSTRREGTDTQYF. This chain links TRBV13 with TRBJ2-3; the D gene is possibly TRBD2 (6 bases). Germline V gene data show CDR1 as PRHDT and CDR2 as FYEKMQ (reference sequence). Trimming shortened V by 6 bases and J by 3 bases, and 16 bases separated the two germline ends. The CDR3 contains 15 residues.

The genes are TRBV6-5 and TRBJ2-5; no reliable D call. V was cut by 0 bases and J by 1 base, with 6 bases left in between. Germline V gives CDR1 MNHEY, CDR2 SVGAGI. The CDR3 is 14 amino acids. CDR3 sequence reads: CASSYSAVQETQYF. The CDR3 DNA follows: TGTGCCAGCAGTTACTCGGCGGTCCAAGAGACCCAGTACTTC.

The chain links TRBV6-5 to TRBJ1-3; perhaps TRBD1 as D (6 bases). This CDR3 contains 13 residues. The V and J ends lost 7 bases and 7 bases respectively, with 14 bases between them. Germline CDR1 MNHEY, CDR2 SVGAGI. Written as DNA, the CDR3 is TGTGCCAGCACCCGGGCAGGGGTCAACACCATATATTTT. Protein product: CASTRAGVNTIYF.

The V call is TRBV6-5, the J call TRBJ2-5; D is ambiguous. Per germline, CDR1 MNHEY and CDR2 SVGAGI. V was cut by 6 bases and J by 0 bases, with 14 bases left in between. The CDR3 is made up of 15 amino acids. The CDR3: CASSPTLTYQETQYF. Written as DNA, the CDR3 is TGTGCCAGCAGCCCAACCCTGACGTACCAAGAGACCCAGTACTTC.

V usage is TRBV11-1 and J usage is TRBJ2-7; D uncertain. The V end was cut by 4 bases, the J end by 0 bases, with 4 bases between. Germline V gene sequence: CDR1 SGHAT, CDR2 FQDESV (reference sequence). The CDR3 consists of 12 residues. This CDR3 is CASSSNSYEQYF. CDR3 DNA sequence: TGTGCCAGCAGCTCGAACTCCTACGAGCAGTACTTC. Together with reference TRBV11-1 and TRBJ2-7, the CDR3 gives the full variable domain: EAEVAQSPRYKITEKSQAVAFWCDPISGHATLYWYRQILGQGPELLVQFQDESVVDDSQLPKDRFSAERLKGVDSTLKIQPAELGDSAMYLCASSSNSYEQYFGPGTRLTVT.

This rearrangement joins TRBV2 to TRBJ1-6; the D is unclear. Looked up from germline, CDR1 is SNHLY and CDR2 is FYNNEI. Trimming removed 4 bases at V and 6 bases at J, with 10 bases between. The CDR3 covers 14 residues. As DNA, the CDR3 is TGTGCCAGCAGTGTACGCGAGGCTAATTCACCCCTCCACTTT. Amino acid sequence: CASSVREANSPLHF.

The chain carries TRBV18 and TRBJ1-1; D is ambiguous. CDR1 KGHSH and CDR2 LQKENI come from the germline V gene. V lost 4 bases and J 5 bases, leaving 14 bases between the germline ends. This CDR3 contains 14 residues. CDR3 protein: CASSRDIRKTEAFF. In DNA form, the CDR3 reads TGTGCCAGCTCACGCGACATCCGAAAAACTGAAGCTTTCTTT.

The genes are TRBV29-1 and TRBJ1-2; D perhaps matches TRBD1 (6 bases). CDR3 length: 13 amino acids. The V end lost 6 bases, the J end lost 0 bases, and 11 bases lay between the germline ends. Germline lookup yields CDR1 SQVTM and CDR2 ANQGSEA. CDR3 bases: TGCAGCGTACGGACAGCAGCTAACTATGGCTACACCTTC. Translation gives CSVRTAANYGYTF.

V is TRBV9 and J is TRBJ2-3; 7 bases agree with TRBD2. This CDR3 has 14 amino acids. Germline CDR1 SGDLS, CDR2 YYNGEE. Trimming cost V 5 bases and J 6 bases; bases outside gene matches: 9. This CDR3 is CASSRGGRLDTQYF. The CDR3 coding sequence is TGTGCCAGCAGTCGAGGCGGGAGACTGGATACGCAGTATTTT.

This clone was seen just once. The CDR3 sequence: CASSVTGPSYIHEQFF. The CDR3 DNA reads as TGTGCCAGCAGCGTAACGGGACCGAGCTACATTCATGAGCAGTTCTTC. This chain uses TRBV9 with TRBJ2-1, with D tentatively TRBD1 or TRBD2 (5 bases each). Looked up from germline, CDR1 is SGDLS and CDR2 is YYNGEE. The V and J ends lost 1 base and 8 bases respectively, with 19 bases between them. The CDR3 spans 16 residues.

J is TRBJ2-1 and V is TRBV11-3; D possibly corresponds to TRBD1 (5 bases). V dropped 5 bases and J dropped 6 bases, with 11 bases sitting between them. Germline-derived CDR1 and CDR2 are SGHNT and YENEEA. The CDR3 loop spans 13 amino acids. CDR3 sequence reads: CASSTRVGNEQFF. CDR3 bases: TGTGCCAGCAGCACCAGGGTAGGCAATGAGCAGTTCTTC.

The genes are TRBV11-2 and TRBJ1-2; 10 bases agree with TRBD1. Trimming took 2 bases from V and 4 from J; bases not matched to a gene: 4. Germline V gene data show CDR1 as SGHAT and CDR2 as FQNNGV. CDR3 size: 15 residues. CDR3 sequence (DNA): TGTGCCAGCAGCTTAAGGGGACAGGGGACCTATGGCTACACCTTC. Protein product: CASSLRGQGTYGYTF.

Written as DNA, the CDR3 is TGTGCCAGCACCCTGTGGGGGTCGAGTGCTTCCTACAATGAGCAGTTCTTC. This codes for CASTLWGSSASYNEQFF. V is TRBV7-8 and J is TRBJ2-1, with D tentatively TRBD1 or TRBD2 (5 bases each). Trimming took 7 bases from V and 1 from J, leaving 20 bases between them. The CDR3 consists of 17 residues. The germline V gene has CDR1 SGHVS and CDR2 FQNEAQ.